The 21 T cell receptor beta chains listed next were all sequenced from one sample in a study of shared clonotypes between healthy human individuals. Selected positively for CCR7 and CD45RO-negative, naive CD8 cells excluded terminally differentiated effector memory CD45RA+ cells. Clones were sequenced by immunoSEQ multiplex PCR, and TCRdb holds only the in-frame ones, with some missing. The table records about 600,000 clones, about 95% of them present only once. The sample comprised naive CD8+ T cells sorted from blood. These receptors were taken from a woman under 40 in good health.

J is TRBJ2-7 and V is TRBV14, with D possibly TRBD1 on 5 matching bases. From germline, CDR1 is SGHDN and CDR2 FVKESK. V shed 0 bases and J shed 2 bases, with 8 bases lying between them. This CDR3 spans 14 amino acids. The CDR3 coding sequence is TGTGCCAGCAGCCAAGAGGGGCGGACCTACGAGCAGTACTTC. This codes for CASSQEGRTYEQYF.

The rearrangement uses TRBV21-1 and TRBJ2-5; the table's TRBD2 call for D was not verified on the DNA. TRBV21-1 is described as a pseudogene. The CDR3 covers 17 residues. This CDR3 is CASSDCGSHPEGETQYF. Here the CDR3 DNA reads TGTGCCAGCAGCGATTGCGGGAGCCACCCGGAGGGGGAGACCCAGTACTTC.

The chain joins TRBV4-2 to TRBJ2-2; TRBD2 aligns across 10 bases. V was pared by 0 bases and J by 6 bases, with 4 bases of the junction left unmatched. The CDR3 consists of 16 residues. Germline assignment: CDR1 LGHNA and CDR2 YNFKEQ. CDR3 sequence reads: CASSQESSGSPGELFF. As DNA, the CDR3 is TGTGCCAGCAGCCAAGAGTCTAGCGGGAGCCCCGGGGAGCTGTTTTTT.

The V call is TRBV2, the J call TRBJ1-1, with D possibly matching TRBD1 (5 bases). This CDR3 region has 11 residues. With 6 bases removed from V and 7 bases from J, the gap between germline ends came to 9 bases. Germline lookup yields CDR1 SNHLY and CDR2 FYNNEI. CDR3 amino acids: CASRGRYEAFF. In DNA form, the CDR3 reads TGTGCCAGCAGGGGACGATATGAAGCTTTCTTT.

The chain links TRBV19 to TRBJ2-1, with D perhaps TRBD2 (5 bases). The CDR3 is 14 amino acids. Trimming shortened V by 8 bases and J by 0 bases, and 11 bases separated the two germline ends. CDR1 and CDR2 (germline): LNHDA, SQIVND (reference sequence). CDR3 loop: CASLRDDSYNEQFF. CDR3 nucleotide sequence: TGTGCCAGTTTGAGGGATGACTCCTACAATGAGCAGTTCTTC.

The V gene is TRBV4-1, the J gene TRBJ2-7, with TRBD2 matching over 9 bases. The CDR3 is 15 residues long. Looked up from germline, CDR1 is MGHRA and CDR2 is YSYEKL. Trimming removed 1 base from V and 3 bases from J; junction bases left unmatched: 4. The CDR3 sequence is CASSQALAGLYEQYF. The CDR3 DNA is TGCGCCAGCAGCCAAGCGCTAGCGGGACTCTACGAGCAGTACTTC.

This CDR3 is CASSVFADEQYF. Written as DNA, the CDR3 is TGTGCCAGCAGTGTATTTGCGGACGAGCAGTACTTC. The rearrangement uses TRBV28 and TRBJ2-7; D remains unclear. Germline-derived CDR1 and CDR2 are MDHEN and SYDVKM. V dropped 5 bases and J dropped 5 bases, with 10 bases sitting between them. This CDR3 region has 12 residues.

V and J are TRBV28 and TRBJ1-1; 7 nucleotides match TRBD1. The CDR3 sequence is 14 residues long. Losses at the gene ends were 4 bases for V and 10 bases for J; bases not matched to a gene: 12. Germline V gene lookup returns CDR1 MDHEN and CDR2 SYDVKM. Here the CDR3 reads CASSWDSGTPLAFF. CDR3 nucleotides: TGTGCCAGCAGTTGGGACAGTGGGACCCCGTTAGCTTTCTTT. The full variable domain, rest sourced from reference TRBV28 and TRBJ1-1, is DVKVTQSSRYLVKRTGEKVFLECVQDMDHENMFWYRQDPGLGLRLIYFSYDVKMKEKGDIPEGYSVSREKKERFSLILESASTNQTSMYLCASSWDSGTPLAFFGQGTRLTVV.

This chain joins TRBV6-5 and TRBJ2-5, with 10 bases aligning to TRBD2. V lost 4 bases to trimming and J lost 4 bases; unmatched junction nucleotides: 3. This CDR3 region has 14 residues. Germline CDR1 reads MNHEY; CDR2 reads SVGAGI. CDR3 DNA: TGTGCCAGCAGTTTCCTAGCGGGAGCAGAGACCCAGTACTTC. This translates into CASSFLAGAETQYF.

This chain joins TRBV7-9 and TRBJ1-1, with 11 bases fitting TRBD1. The V and J ends lost 5 bases and 4 bases, in that order; junction bases with no gene match: 0. CDR1 and CDR2 (germline): SEHNR, FQNEAQ (reference sequence). The CDR3 sequence is 13 residues long. The chain's CDR3 is CASSGTGGTEAFF. Here the CDR3 DNA reads TGTGCCAGCAGCGGGACAGGGGGCACTGAAGCTTTCTTT. The full variable domain, in which reference TRBV7-9 and TRBJ1-1 provide the parts outside the CDR3, is DTGVSQNPRHKITKRGQNVTFRCDPISEHNRLYWYRQTLGQGPEFLTYFQNEAQLEKSRLLSDRFSAERPKGSFSTLEIQRTEQGDSAMYLCASSGTGGTEAFFGQGTRLTVV.

This chain uses TRBV29-1 with TRBJ2-1; D may be TRBD1 or TRBD2 (5 bases each). V dropped 5 bases and J dropped 8 bases, with 13 bases sitting between them. The CDR3 contains 12 residues. Germline assignment: CDR1 SQVTM and CDR2 ANQGSEA. CDR3 coding DNA: TGCAGCGTTTTGAGGGGTCGGGATGAGCAGTTCTTC. Residues: CSVLRGRDEQFF.

This chain links TRBV4-3 with TRBJ2-7; TRBD2 matches at 8 bases. CDR1 LGHNA and CDR2 YSLEER come from the germline V gene. The V and J ends lost 4 bases and 6 bases, in that order; junction bases with no gene match: 5. CDR3 length equals 13 residues. The CDR3 DNA reads TGCGCCAGCAGCCCCCCTAGCGGGTCCGAGCAGTACTTC. The encoded protein is CASSPPSGSEQYF.

The V and J genes are TRBV15 and TRBJ1-2, with a weak D call TRBD1 (6 bases). CDR1 is LNHNV and CDR2 is YYDKDF in the germline V gene (reference sequence). The CDR3 runs 16 residues. The germline V and J ends were trimmed by 1 base and 7 bases, with 19 bases remaining between them. CDR3 in amino acids: CATSRVGQGSVFGYTF. In DNA, the CDR3 is TGTGCCACCAGCAGAGTAGGGCAGGGGTCGGTGTTTGGCTACACCTTC.

The J gene is TRBJ2-7, the V gene TRBV5-6, with 7 bases identical to TRBD1. Germline V CDR1 and CDR2: SGHDT, YYEEEE. The CDR3 has 13 residues. The J segment lost 7 bases and the V segment lost 4 bases, leaving 8 bases of the junction unmatched. The CDR3 nucleotides read TGTGCCAGCAGCATGACAGGGCGTGGGGAGCAGTACTTC. Translating it yields CASSMTGRGEQYF.

The rearrangement uses TRBV7-3 and TRBJ2-5; 9 nucleotides match TRBD1. This CDR3 is built from 15 residues. Losses at the gene ends were 5 bases for V and 5 bases for J; bases not matched to a gene: 9. Germline CDR1 is SGHTA and CDR2 is FQGTGA. CDR3 region: CASSPGTGSGETQYF. CDR3 in DNA: TGTGCCAGCAGCCCAGGGACAGGGTCGGGGGAGACCCAGTACTTC.

J is TRBJ2-5 and V is TRBV2, with unresolved D. The length of the CDR3 is 13 residues. V lost 3 bases and J 7 bases, leaving 12 bases between the germline ends. CDR1 and CDR2 from the germline V gene are SNHLY and FYNNEI. As DNA, the CDR3 is TGTGCCAGCAGTGACCCCCTTGAGGCGACCCAGTACTTC. As protein: CASSDPLEATQYF.

The chain recombines TRBV12-5 with TRBJ2-1, with 8 bases aligning to TRBD2. Trimming at V came to 3 bases and at J to 0 bases, leaving 1 base not matched to a gene. CDR1 and CDR2 from the germline V gene are LGHNT and FRNRAP. The CDR3 runs to 15 residues. The CDR3: CASGFAGGSYNEQFF. The DNA for the CDR3 is TGTGCTAGTGGTTTTGCGGGGGGCTCCTACAATGAGCAGTTCTTC.

This clone was counted a single time. Other DNA sequences of this sample code for an identical CDR3. The rearrangement uses TRBV9 and TRBJ2-3; D is undetermined. V lost 3 bases, J lost 4 bases, and 3 bases lay in between. The CDR3 covers 11 residues. CDR1 and CDR2 from the germline V gene are SGDLS and YYNGEE. CDR3: CASSESDTQYF. CDR3 DNA: TGTGCCAGCAGCGAATCAGATACGCAGTATTTT. Based on the CDR3 plus reference TRBV9 and TRBJ2-3, the full variable domain is DSGVTQTPKHLITATGQRVTLRCSPRSGDLSVYWYQQSLDQGLQFLIQYYNGEERAKGNILERFSAQQFPDLHSELNLSSLELGDSALYFCASSESDTQYFGPGTRLTVL.

This chain joins TRBV28 and TRBJ2-7, with TRBD1 identical over 8 bases. This CDR3 has 14 amino acids. Germline-derived CDR1 and CDR2 are MDHEN and SYDVKM. J gave up 7 bases and V 11 bases, and 16 bases lay outside the gene matches. CDR3 DNA: TGTGCCTCCTCCAGAGCAGGGGGCTCGAATGAGCAGTACTTC. Its protein product is CASSRAGGSNEQYF.

This sequence joins TRBV7-9 and TRBJ1-2; D gene uncertain. The V gene's germline CDR1 is SEHNR and CDR2 FQNEAQ (reference sequence). The CDR3 is 13 residues long. Trimming stripped 7 bases from V and 6 bases from J, with 15 bases between. Here the CDR3 DNA reads TGTGCCAGCACCTTGTTCCCAGGCGATGGCTACACCTTC. It encodes CASTLFPGDGYTF.

The chain joins TRBV27 to TRBJ2-1; possibly TRBD1 or TRBD2 for D (5 bases each). The CDR3 consists of 14 residues. V dropped 3 bases and J dropped 7 bases, with 13 bases sitting between them. Germline CDR1 MNHEY, CDR2 SMNVEV (reference sequence). As DNA, the CDR3 is TGTGCCAGCAGTTTCGGGGCTGTGGGGAATGAGCAGTTCTTC. This encodes CASSFGAVGNEQFF.